This T cell receptor beta chain is drawn from a study of OX40 agonist ivuxolimab in advanced cancers. The germline CDR1 and CDR2 sequences are MNHEY and SVGAGI. V lost 0 bases and J lost 8; bases outside the gene matches: 9. CDR3 length: 16 amino acids. Sequencing was performed with immunoSEQ multiplex PCR; in TCRdb, only in-frame clones are kept and a portion is missing. The table lists 60,000 to 90,000 clones, 88% of them singletons. Collection of blood occurred at baseline, at cycle 4 day 1, and at cycle 7 day 1. A remark on this clone: The antigen is undetermined.

Points from the study as a whole: The mean number of expanded clones was higher in CD8+ T cells than in CD4+.

The rearrangement joins TRBV6-5 to TRBJ2-1; 8 nucleotides line up with TRBD2. Source: CD4+ or CD8+ T cells sorted from blood, taken in a trial of the OX40 agonist ivuxolimab. This clonotype was sampled from an adult with an advanced solid tumor such as melanoma, head and neck, liver or kidney cancer. CDR3 loop: CASSYSWGLGMYEQFF. The CDR3 bases are TGTGCCAGCAGTTACTCGTGGGGACTAGGGATGTATGAGCAGTTCTTC.